The next 2 T cell receptor beta chains were all read from a single sample in a study of CD8+ T cells in alopecia areata. In each case, RNA was isolated and then reverse transcribed into cDNA as the sequencing template. The assay was immunoSEQ multiplex PCR, and TCRdb's table has in-frame clones only and misses some. The table includes some 200,000 clones, approximately 60% detected once. Sequences were obtained from CD8+ T cells sorted from blood. The receptor source for this set is a human donor in good health.

This chain connects TRBV6-5 to TRBJ1-1, with no clear D. This CDR3 region has 14 residues. Looked up from germline, CDR1 is MNHEY and CDR2 is SVGAGI. V lost 6 bases, J lost 4 bases, and 15 bases lay in between. CDR3 protein: CASSRSNAGTEAFF. In DNA, the CDR3 is TGTGCCAGCAGCCGATCGAATGCTGGCACTGAAGCTTTCTTT.

The J gene is TRBJ1-1, the V gene TRBV5-6; the D is unclear. There are 12 residues in the CDR3. Germline V CDR1 and CDR2: SGHDT, YYEEEE. V lost 1 base and J lost 8, with 9 bases in between. The CDR3 sequence is CASSLQTGEAFF. The CDR3 DNA sequence: TGTGCCAGCAGCTTGCAGACGGGGGAAGCTTTCTTT.